Sequencing of this T cell receptor beta chain was carried out in a study of molecular identifiers for immune sequencing clone quantification. Study at large: Five portions were made in replicates from RNA of approximately 22,000 or 94,000 naive CD8 cells, and four underwent sequencing. Overall study findings and caveats: Detecting spiked Jurkat TCR RNA from one cell among around 930,000 naive cells was reportedly possible.

TCRdb re-derived calls from the PCR reads in MiXCR, one entry per CDR3 protein. The table lists approximately 550,000 distinct CDR3 sequences, less than 30% of them singletons. Input for naive CD8 libraries was roughly 20,000 to 1,000,000 sorted cells; the RNA fraction used was 10%, 30% or 50%. Naive CD8 T cell sorting was performed on the CD8+CD4-CCR7+CD45RA+ phenotype. This clonotype showed up many times. Its specificity is unknown. The V and J ends lost 8 bases and 10 bases respectively, with 16 bases between them. This CDR3 has 12 amino acids. The germline V gene has CDR1 SGHVS and CDR2 FNYEAQ. The sequencing input was naive CD8+ T cells from blood, with Jurkat cell RNA spiked in. Subset specified: FACS-sorted CD8+CD4-CCR7+CD45RA+ naive T cells. This receptor was taken from a human donor in good health. Some libraries in this study had Jurkat cell RNA spiked in. The J gene is TRBJ2-3, the V gene TRBV7-6; possible D gene TRBD2, 6 bases. DNA of the CDR3: TGTGCCAGCGGTGGGACTCCCCGAGCGCAGTATTTT. Translated: CASGGTPRAQYF.